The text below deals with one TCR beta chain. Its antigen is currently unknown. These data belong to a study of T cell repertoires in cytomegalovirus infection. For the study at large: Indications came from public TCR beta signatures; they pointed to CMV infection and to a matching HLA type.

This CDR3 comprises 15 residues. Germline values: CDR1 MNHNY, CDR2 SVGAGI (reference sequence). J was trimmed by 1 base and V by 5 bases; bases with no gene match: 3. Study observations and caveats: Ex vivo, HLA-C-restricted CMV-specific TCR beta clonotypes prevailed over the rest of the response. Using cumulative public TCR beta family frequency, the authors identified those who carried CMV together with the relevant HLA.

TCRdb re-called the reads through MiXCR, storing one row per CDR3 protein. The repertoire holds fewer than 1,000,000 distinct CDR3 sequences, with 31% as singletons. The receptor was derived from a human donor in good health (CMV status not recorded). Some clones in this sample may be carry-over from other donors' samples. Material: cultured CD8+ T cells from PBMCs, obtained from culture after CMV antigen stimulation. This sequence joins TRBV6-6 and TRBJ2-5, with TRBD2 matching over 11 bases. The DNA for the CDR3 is TGTGCCAGCAGTCAACTAGCGGGGGCCCAAGAGACCCAGTACTTC. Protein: CASSQLAGAQETQYF.